This T cell receptor (beta chain) is from a study of vaccination and CD4 T cells after COVID-19. The Oncomine TCR Beta short-read assay was applied to DNA of cultured CD4+ T cells. TCRdb re-derived calls from the PCR reads in MiXCR, one entry per CDR3 protein. The sample includes approximately 24,000 distinct CDR3 sequences, roughly 27% of them seen just once. Time point: late sampling 161 to 241 days after vaccination in three convalescent patients. Sample treatment: roughly ten-day PBMC culture with coronavirus spike peptide pools or control peptides (ViraFEST assay). With respect to this clonotype: What it recognizes is unknown.

CDR1 is KGHDR and CDR2 is SFDVKD in the germline V gene. This CDR3 is built from 14 residues. Trimming removed 11 bases from V and 1 base from J, with 15 bases in between. The sequencing used CD4+ T cells from blood, cultured in vitro, collected about 7 months after SARS-CoV-2 vaccination. The sequence came from a human donor who had recovered from COVID-19. The chain employs TRBV24-1 and TRBJ2-3, with D perhaps matching TRBD1 (5 bases). The CDR3 protein is CAIIRGAGTDTQYF. The CDR3 DNA reads TGTGCCATTATTAGGGGCGCGGGCACAGATACGCAGTATTTT.